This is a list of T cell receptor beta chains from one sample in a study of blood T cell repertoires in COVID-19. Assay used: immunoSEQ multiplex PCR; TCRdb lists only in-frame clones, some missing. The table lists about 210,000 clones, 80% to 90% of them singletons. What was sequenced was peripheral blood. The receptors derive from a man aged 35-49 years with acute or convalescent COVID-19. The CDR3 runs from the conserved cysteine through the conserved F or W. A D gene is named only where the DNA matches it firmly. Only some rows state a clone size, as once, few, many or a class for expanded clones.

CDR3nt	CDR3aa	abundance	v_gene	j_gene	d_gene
TGCGCCAGCAAGATTAGGGACAGGGGCTACGAGCAGTACTTC	CASKIRDRGYEQYF	few	TRBV23-1	TRBJ2-7	TRBD1
TGCGCCAGCAGCTTGGGACAGGGGGGAGGAGCTAATGAAAAACTGTTTTTT	CASSLGQGGGANEKLFF	.	TRBV5-1	TRBJ1-4	TRBD1
TGTGCCAGTAGTATAGATCCTCCCGGAAGGGGGAATGGCTACACCTTC	CASSIDPPGRGNGYTF	.	TRBV19	TRBJ1-2	.
TGTGCCAGCAGTTTCCGCCACAGGGGGGGTGATTCAGGTGGAGAGACCCAGTACTTC	CASSFRHRGGDSGGETQYF	.	TRBV27	TRBJ2-5	.
TGCGCCAGCAGCTTAGCAGGGGGCGGCGGCACTGAAGCTTTCTTT	CASSLAGGGGTEAFF	.	TRBV5-1	TRBJ1-1	TRBD1
TGTGCCACCAGCAGAGATGGCTCCCAAGAGACCCAGTACTTC	CATSRDGSQETQYF	.	TRBV15	TRBJ2-5	.
TGTGTCAGAAGCTTAAACACAGGACAGGGGACCCCTGAAGCTTTCTTT	CVRSLNTGQGTPEAFF	.	TRBV7-5	TRBJ1-1	.
TGTGCCAGCAGTTACCGGCGGGAGGGAACCTACGAGCAGTACTTC	CASSYRREGTYEQYF	.	TRBV6-5	TRBJ2-7	TRBD2
TGCGCCAGCAGCTCGAGCGGGGATCTCTACAATGAGCAGTTCTTC	CASSSSGDLYNEQFF	.	TRBV5-1	TRBJ2-1	TRBD2
TGTGCCAGCAGGACTGAACTAGCGGGAGGCGAGACCCAGTACTTC	CASRTELAGGETQYF	.	TRBV2	TRBJ2-5	TRBD2
TGTGCCAGCAGCCCCTGGGGGGGGAGGTATGAGGAGCAGTACTTC	CASSPWGGRYEEQYF	.	TRBV11-2	TRBJ2-7	TRBD2
TGTGCCACGCCCCGACAGGGGGCTCTGTACGAGCAGTACTTC	CATPRQGALYEQYF	once	TRBV6-6	TRBJ2-7	TRBD1
TGTGCCAGCAGTTCCGCGTGGCGGGGCACTGGAAACACCATATATTTT	CASSSAWRGTGNTIYF	few	TRBV28	TRBJ1-3	.
TGTGCCAGCAGCCTAGGGGGAAGCACAGATACGCAGTATTTT	CASSLGGSTDTQYF	.	TRBV27	TRBJ2-3	.
TGCAGCGTTATAATCTCGAACACTGAAGCTTTCTTT	CSVIISNTEAFF	once	TRBV29-1	TRBJ1-1	.
TGTGCCAGCAGCTTGGGACAGGGGGTTACCTACGAGCAGTACTTC	CASSLGQGVTYEQYF	.	TRBV5-4	TRBJ2-7	TRBD1
TGTGCCACCTCGTGGACTAGCCAAGAGACCCAGTACTTC	CATSWTSQETQYF	few	TRBV6-5	TRBJ2-5	TRBD2